This TCR beta chain was captured in a study of shared clonotypes between healthy human individuals. Study outcomes and limitations: In general, naive subsets displayed greater estimated richness than memory subsets did.

On sorted subsets, replicate PCRs used 200 ng DNA, or 31,000 or so T cell genomes. Method: immunoSEQ multiplex PCR; TCRdb's copy keeps in-frame clones and lacks some. Of hundreds of thousands of clones detected, roughly 92% appear once; the ten largest clones hold 24%. This CDR3 region has 16 residues. V gave up 5 bases and J gave up 3 bases, with 17 bases separating them. The V gene's germline CDR1 is MNHEY and CDR2 SMNVEV (reference sequence). Terminally differentiated effector memory CD45RA+ cells were excluded from the naive CD8 cells, which were CD45RO-negative and positively selected for CCR7. Note on this clone: Its target is unknown.

The chain recombines TRBV27 with TRBJ1-5; D uncertain. This sequence originates from a man aged 30 to 45 in good health. Source material: naive CD8+ T cells sorted from blood. The CDR3 region has the DNA TGTGCCAGCAGTCCCGACCAACCCGCCGCCAATCAGCCCCAGCATTTT. Translation: CASSPDQPAANQPQHF.